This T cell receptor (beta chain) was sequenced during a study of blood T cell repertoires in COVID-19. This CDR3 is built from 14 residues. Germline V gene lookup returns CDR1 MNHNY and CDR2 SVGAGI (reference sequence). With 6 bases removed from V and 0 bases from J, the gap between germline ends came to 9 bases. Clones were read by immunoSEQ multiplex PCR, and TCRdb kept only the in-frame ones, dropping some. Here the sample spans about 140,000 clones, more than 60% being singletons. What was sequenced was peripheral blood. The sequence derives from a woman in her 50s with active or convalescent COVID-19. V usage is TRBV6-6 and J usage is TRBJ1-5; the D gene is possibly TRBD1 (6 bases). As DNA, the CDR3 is TGTGCCAGCAGGGACAGCGTTAGCAATCAGCCCCAGCATTTT. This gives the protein CASRDSVSNQPQHF.